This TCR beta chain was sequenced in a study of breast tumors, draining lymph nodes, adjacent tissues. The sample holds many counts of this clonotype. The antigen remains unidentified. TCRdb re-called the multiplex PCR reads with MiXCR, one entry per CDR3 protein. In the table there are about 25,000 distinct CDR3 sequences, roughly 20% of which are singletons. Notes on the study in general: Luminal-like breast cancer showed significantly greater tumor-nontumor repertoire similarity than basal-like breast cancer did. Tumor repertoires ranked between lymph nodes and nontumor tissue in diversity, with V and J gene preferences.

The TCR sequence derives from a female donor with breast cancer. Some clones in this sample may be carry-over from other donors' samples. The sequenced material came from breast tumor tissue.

CDR3 in amino acids: CASSWTSGGVQETQYF. DNA of the CDR3: TGCGCCAGCAGCTGGACTAGCGGGGGGGTCCAAGAGACCCAGTACTTC. The chain recombines TRBV5-1 with TRBJ2-5, with TRBD2 matching over 15 bases. Losses at the gene ends were 3 bases for V and 1 base for J; bases not matched to a gene: 1. The CDR3 is made up of 16 amino acids. Per the germline V gene, CDR1 is SGHRS and CDR2 is YFSETQ.